The next 25 T cell receptor beta chains were all read from a single sample in a study of T cells after yellow fever vaccination. Using its own MiXCR run on the 5' RACE reads, TCRdb lists one record per CDR3 protein. The sample records tens of thousands of distinct CDR3 sequences, roughly 6.9% being singletons. The sequencing here drew on CD8+ T cells sorted from PBMCs, taken less than 6 days after the first yellow fever vaccination. The receptors were sampled from a man aged 18 to 30 who received the YFV17D yellow fever vaccine.

This clonotype was seen at least ten times. V gene TRBV4-3 combines with J gene TRBJ2-7, with 8 nucleotides matching TRBD1. In germline, CDR1 is LGHNA, CDR2 YSLEER. This CDR3 contains 15 residues. J gave up 4 bases and V 1 base, and 6 bases lay outside the gene matches. CDR3 nucleotides: TGCGCCAGCAGCCAAGTAAGACAGGGGAGTTACGAGCAGTACTTC. It specifies CASSQVRQGSYEQYF.

This clonotype was detected many times. This chain links TRBV20-1 with TRBJ2-4; maybe TRBD2 (5 bases). The CDR3 has 14 residues. Germline V gives CDR1 DFQATT, CDR2 SNEGSKA (reference sequence). V lost 5 bases to trimming and J lost 6 bases, with 17 bases between them. CDR3 residues: CSAVSSARRNIQYF. DNA for the CDR3: TGCAGTGCTGTGAGTAGCGCCCGAAGAAACATTCAGTACTTC.

Ten or more counts support this clonotype. This sequence joins TRBV6-5 and TRBJ2-3; unclear D gene. Germline V gene sequence: CDR1 MNHEY, CDR2 SVGAGI. The CDR3 has 13 amino acids. V was cut by 0 bases and J by 6 bases, with 7 bases left in between. The CDR3, as DNA: TGTGCCAGCAGTTACTCTCCCTTGGATACGCAGTATTTT. Translated, it gives CASSYSPLDTQYF.

This clonotype showed up just a few times. The chain combines TRBV7-9 with TRBJ2-2, with a tentative D call TRBD1 (5 bases). Germline values: CDR1 SEHNR, CDR2 FQNEAQ (reference sequence). The length of the CDR3 is 14 residues. V was cut by 7 bases and J by 1 base, with 10 bases left in between. The CDR3 spells CASNPRENTGELFF. The CDR3 bases are TGTGCCAGCAACCCCAGGGAGAACACCGGGGAGCTGTTTTTT. The full variable domain, its missing parts supplied by reference TRBV7-9 and TRBJ2-2, is DTGVSQNPRHKITKRGQNVTFRCDPISEHNRLYWYRQTLGQGPEFLTYFQNEAQLEKSRLLSDRFSAERPKGSFSTLEIQRTEQGDSAMYLCASNPRENTGELFFGEGSRLTVL.

This sequence joins TRBV4-1 and TRBJ2-3, with D tentatively TRBD1 or TRBD2 (5 bases each). CDR3 size: 16 residues. The germline CDR1 and CDR2 sequences are MGHRA and YSYEKL. The V and J ends lost 1 base and 9 bases respectively, with 20 bases between them. This CDR3 reads CASSQVEGSLEGTQYF. CDR3 bases: TGCGCCAGCAGCCAAGTCGAGGGCAGCCTAGAGGGGACGCAGTATTTT.

In its sample, this clonotype was seen many times. This rearrangement joins TRBV29-1 to TRBJ2-3; D is perhaps TRBD1 (5 bases). Germline CDR1 SQVTM, CDR2 ANQGSEA. Trimming shortened V by 3 bases and J by 10 bases, and 20 bases separated the two germline ends. This CDR3 contains 14 residues. In DNA form, the CDR3 reads TGCAGCGTTGAGGCGACAGATCGGGTTGTTGCGCAGTATTTT. Amino acid sequence: CSVEATDRVVAQYF.

This clonotype was seen a handful of times. CDR3 nucleotide sequence: TGCGCCAGCAGCCAAGATCTAACAGTTAATTCACCCCTCCACTTT. This encodes CASSQDLTVNSPLHF. The chain combines TRBV4-3 with TRBJ1-6; D is unresolved. CDR1 and CDR2 (germline): LGHNA, YSLEER. V was clipped by 0 bases and J by 6 bases, with 9 bases between them. CDR3 length: 15 amino acids.

The chain combines TRBV5-6 with TRBJ2-1; D possibly uses TRBD1 or TRBD2 (6 bases each). CDR1 and CDR2 (germline): SGHDT, YYEEEE. This CDR3 has 15 amino acids. The V end lost 3 bases, the J end lost 8 bases, and 18 bases lay between the germline ends. In DNA form, the CDR3 reads TGTGCCAGCAGCTCAACAGGGAGGACTCTTTATGAGCAGTTCTTC. Amino acid sequence: CASSSTGRTLYEQFF.

The chain has TRBV5-1 and TRBJ1-1, with 9 positions matching TRBD1. This CDR3 has 16 amino acids. The V gene end was trimmed by 2 bases and the J gene end by 4 bases; junction bases not matched to a gene: 9. CDR1 and CDR2 from the germline V gene are SGHRS and YFSETQ. In DNA form, the CDR3 reads TGCGCCAGCAGCTTCGGAAACAGGGGGCGGAGCACTGAAGCTTTCTTT. It yields the protein CASSFGNRGRSTEAFF.

The V gene is TRBV7-9, the J gene TRBJ1-3; TRBD1 agrees at 7 bases. The J segment lost 3 bases and the V segment lost 5 bases, leaving 4 bases of the junction unmatched. CDR1 and CDR2 from the germline V gene are SEHNR and FQNEAQ (reference sequence). The CDR3 contains 14 residues. The CDR3 loop reads CASSPGTVGNTIYF. CDR3 in DNA: TGTGCCAGCAGCCCGGGGACAGTTGGAAACACCATATATTTT.

This clonotype turned up a few times. The gene calls are TRBV9 and TRBJ2-3; unclear D gene. The CDR3 covers 15 residues. V lost 0 bases and J lost 3, with 11 bases in between. Germline CDR1 reads SGDLS; CDR2 reads YYNGEE. CDR3 protein: CASSVGYGDTDTQYF. In DNA, the CDR3 is TGTGCCAGCAGCGTAGGCTATGGGGATACAGATACGCAGTATTTT.

The sample holds a few counts of this clonotype. The chain recombines TRBV6-5 with TRBJ1-1, with D possibly being TRBD1 (5 bases). Per the germline V gene, CDR1 is MNHEY and CDR2 is SVGAGI. V was pared by 1 base and J by 4 bases, with 19 bases between. This CDR3 is 17 amino acids long. The DNA of the CDR3 is TGTGCCAGCAGTTACTGGGGGAGGGTGGAGGAGAGCACTGAAGCTTTCTTT. Protein sequence: CASSYWGRVEESTEAFF.

The V and J genes are TRBV12-3 or TRBV12-4 and TRBJ1-5, with a possible D match to TRBD1 (5 bases). V shed 4 bases and J shed 0 bases, with 13 bases lying between them. This CDR3 is built from 16 residues. The CDR3 DNA sequence: TGTGCCAGCAGTTCAATTGGGGGTTATAGCAATCAGCCCCAGCATTTT. It yields the protein CASSSIGGYSNQPQHF.

The chain uses TRBV6-5 and TRBJ1-5; no firm D call. This CDR3 region has 16 residues. The V end was cut by 8 bases, the J end by 0 bases, with 17 bases between. Germline CDR1 and CDR2: MNHEY and SVGAGI. The CDR3 is CASSPGGYLSNQPQHF. In nucleotides, the CDR3 is TGTGCCAGCTCTCCAGGAGGGTATCTTAGCAATCAGCCCCAGCATTTT.

This clonotype has at least ten counts. The rearrangement uses TRBV4-1 and TRBJ2-7; D ambiguous. CDR3 length: 14 residues. Germline CDR1 is MGHRA and CDR2 is YSYEKL. Trimming stripped 0 bases from V and 2 bases from J, with 8 bases between. The CDR3 reads CASSQEVGAYEQYF. The CDR3 region has the DNA TGCGCCAGCAGCCAAGAAGTTGGGGCCTACGAGCAGTACTTC.

This sequence joins TRBV5-1 and TRBJ1-2, with 8 bases lining up with TRBD1. The V gene's germline CDR1 is SGHRS and CDR2 YFSETQ. CDR3 length equals 23 residues. The J segment lost 3 bases and the V segment lost 4 bases, leaving 32 bases of the junction unmatched. CDR3 bases: TGCGCCAGCAGCCCCCACGGCTATCCGGTGCAGGAGACAGGGGACCCTCGGGACTATGGCTACACCTTC. Translating gives CASSPHGYPVQETGDPRDYGYTF. Together with reference TRBV5-1 and TRBJ1-2, the CDR3 gives the full variable domain: KAGVTQTPRYLIKTRGQQVTLSCSPISGHRSVSWYQQTPGQGLQFLFEYFSETQRNKGNFPGRFSGRQFSNSRSEMNVSTLELGDSALYLCASSPHGYPVQETGDPRDYGYTFGSGTRLTVV.

This chain links TRBV4-1 with TRBJ2-1, with D uncertain. From germline, CDR1 is MGHRA and CDR2 YSYEKL. The CDR3 has 12 amino acids. Trimming shortened V by 0 bases and J by 8 bases, and 5 bases separated the two germline ends. This CDR3 is CASSQDLYEQFF. The CDR3 coding sequence is TGCGCCAGCAGCCAAGATTTGTATGAGCAGTTCTTC.

This clonotype was seen at least ten times. The chain couples TRBV5-4 to TRBJ2-5, with D unresolved. Germline V gives CDR1 SGHNT, CDR2 YYREEE (reference sequence). V lost 0 bases and J 2 bases, leaving 5 bases between the germline ends. The CDR3 totals 13 residues. The DNA of the CDR3 is TGTGCCAGCAGCTTGGTGGAACAAGAGACCCAGTACTTC. This sequence encodes CASSLVEQETQYF.

This chain connects TRBV6-5 to TRBJ2-6; 7 positions agree with TRBD1. This CDR3 is built from 15 residues. CDR1 is MNHEY and CDR2 is SVGAGI in the germline V gene. Unmatched junction bases numbered 6, after V lost 5 bases and J lost 5 bases. CDR3 protein: CASSTDRAWANVLTF. CDR3 in DNA: TGTGCCAGCAGTACCGACAGGGCGTGGGCCAACGTCCTGACTTTC.

This clonotype was observed a handful of times. The chain combines TRBV7-8 with TRBJ1-5; D is uncertain. Germline V lookup: CDR1 SGHVS, CDR2 FQNEAQ. The CDR3 consists of 14 residues. Between the trimmed V and J ends, which lost 5 bases and 9 bases, there was a span of 17 bases. CDR3 protein: CASSAGGRIRPQHF. The CDR3 nucleotides are TGTGCCAGCAGCGCCGGTGGGAGGATTCGGCCCCAGCATTTT.

This clonotype was counted a few times. The chain carries TRBV7-9 and TRBJ2-5; the D is unclear. V gave up 5 bases and J gave up 4 bases, with 17 bases separating them. The CDR3 runs 15 residues. Germline lookup yields CDR1 SEHNR and CDR2 FQNEAQ (reference sequence). The CDR3 here is CASSPTAIVGETQYF. The DNA for the CDR3 is TGTGCCAGCAGCCCTACAGCTATCGTCGGAGAGACCCAGTACTTC.

With respect to this clonotype: The junction departs from the called germline gene at one end, perhaps through a read error. This chain uses TRBV7-9 with TRBJ1-1; no definite D call. The V gene's germline CDR1 is SEHNR and CDR2 FQNEAQ (reference sequence). The CDR3 runs to 12 residues. The CDR3 sequence is CASTLRGSEAFF. The CDR3 DNA reads TGTGCCAGCACCTTACGGGGATCTGAAGCTTTCTTT.

This clonotype has a handful of counts. The V call is TRBV27, the J call TRBJ1-2; no clear D. V was pared by 0 bases and J by 5 bases, with 7 bases between. CDR1 and CDR2 from the germline V gene are MNHEY and SMNVEV (reference sequence). The CDR3 runs to 13 residues. DNA of the CDR3: TGTGCCAGCAGTTTATCCGCTACTTATGGCTACACCTTC. Translating it yields CASSLSATYGYTF.

This clonotype came up a few times. The chain uses TRBV7-9 and TRBJ2-3; unclear D gene. Germline CDR1 is SEHNR and CDR2 is FQNEAQ (reference sequence). The germline V and J ends were trimmed by 1 base and 4 bases, with 12 bases remaining between them. This CDR3 is 15 amino acids long. The CDR3 DNA reads as TGTGCCAGCAGCTTAGTCCCCGTTGGTTCAGATACGCAGTATTTT. This encodes CASSLVPVGSDTQYF.

This chain uses TRBV19 with TRBJ2-7; 7 nucleotides align to TRBD1. The V and J ends lost 10 bases and 3 bases, in that order; junction bases with no gene match: 9. The CDR3 extends over 13 amino acids. Germline lookup yields CDR1 LNHDA and CDR2 SQIVND (reference sequence). DNA for the CDR3: TGTGCCATCCCCGGGACAGCCGACTACGAGCAGTACTTC. It codes for CAIPGTADYEQYF.